This TCR beta chain is drawn from a study of human T cells and chemical hapten exposure. Study-level information: Slight volume differences across pooled libraries mainly accounted for varying per-sample TCR yields. Study-wide results and caveats: There was no change with DPC sensitization in TCRs above 1 in 1000 frequency. Large CDR3 similarity clusters arose significantly more often from expanded TCRs than from controls.

As to this clonotype: The antigen is undetermined.

Trimming stripped 4 bases from V and 5 bases from J, with 17 bases between. Germline V CDR1 and CDR2: SNHLY, FYNNEI. This CDR3 has 15 residues. TCRdb re-analysed the RACE reads in MiXCR, keeping a single row per CDR3 protein. Counted here are around 300,000 distinct CDR3 sequences, just under 8% occurring once; the ten biggest clones make up more than 1%. Time point defined: pre-sensitization, week 0. The treatment was: therapeutic diphenylcyclopropenone sensitization with weekly scalp DPC. The sequenced sample was whole blood, obtained in connection with sensitization to the hapten diphenylcyclopropenone (DPC). V usage is TRBV2 and J usage is TRBJ2-5; possibly TRBD1 or TRBD2 for D (6 bases each). The TCR originated in a young man with alopecia areata. Some clones in this sample may be carry-over from other donors' samples. The CDR3 loop is CASSGGHRREETQYF. CDR3 bases: TGTGCCAGCAGTGGGGGACACCGGAGGGAGGAGACCCAGTACTTC. The full variable domain, with the rest looked up from reference TRBV2 and TRBJ2-5, is EPEVTQTPSHQVTQMGQEVILRCVPISNHLYFYWYRQILGQKVEFLVSFYNNEISEKSEIFDDQFSVERPDGSNFTLKIRSTKLEDSAMYFCASSGGHRREETQYFGPGTRLLVL.